The sequence of this T cell receptor beta chain was determined in a study of blood T cell repertoires in COVID-19. The CDR3 loop spans 14 amino acids. The V gene's germline CDR1 is SNHLY and CDR2 FYNNEI. The V and J ends lost 5 bases and 4 bases respectively, with 14 bases between them. TCRdb's table, derived via immunoSEQ multiplex PCR, lists solely in-frame clones and lacks some. The sample carries 450,000 to 600,000 clones, roughly nine tenths recorded once. Cohort assignment relied on participant-reported clinical history. Recovered status applied to Cohort 3 donors who had two consecutive negative PCRs. It also applied to those with clearance or with symptom resolution.

The chain uses TRBV2 and TRBJ1-2, with D possibly being TRBD1 (5 bases). The specimen was PBMCs or T cells enriched from blood (not recorded which). The sequence was obtained from a woman in her late teens or twenties who had recovered from COVID-19. The CDR3 protein is CASSWSQGSYGYTF. CDR3 nucleotide sequence: TGTGCCAGCAGTTGGAGTCAGGGTAGCTATGGCTACACCTTC.